The 19 T cell receptor beta chains in this list originate from one sample, sequenced in a study of OX40 agonist ivuxolimab in advanced cancers. Some clones are missing from TCRdb's copy, which holds only in-frame ones; the method was immunoSEQ multiplex PCR. Found here are roughly 61,000 clones, about nine tenths of them singletons; the top ten hold about 19%. Source: CD4+ or CD8+ T cells sorted from blood, taken in a trial of the OX40 agonist ivuxolimab. The receptors shown here come from an adult with an advanced solid tumor such as melanoma, head and neck, liver or kidney cancer.

This chain connects TRBV11-2 to TRBJ1-4, with D perhaps TRBD1 (5 bases). The CDR3 contains 15 residues. Trimming left V 3 bases short and J 7 bases short, with 15 bases between. The germline CDR1 and CDR2 sequences are SGHAT and FQNNGV. CDR3 nucleotide sequence: TGTGCCAGCAGCTTTTTCGGGGGGAGGGGTGAAAAACTGTTTTTT. Amino acids: CASSFFGGRGEKLFF.

The chain combines TRBV5-1 with TRBJ1-5; no clear D. There are 15 residues in the CDR3. Looked up from germline, CDR1 is SGHRS and CDR2 is YFSETQ. Trimming cost V 0 bases and J 0 bases, with 7 bases left between them. CDR3 region: CASSLGENSNQPQHF. The CDR3 bases are TGCGCCAGCAGCTTGGGAGAAAATAGCAATCAGCCCCAGCATTTT. Variable domain in full (rest from reference TRBV5-1 and TRBJ1-5): KAGVTQTPRYLIKTRGQQVTLSCSPISGHRSVSWYQQTPGQGLQFLFEYFSETQRNKGNFPGRFSGRQFSNSRSEMNVSTLELGDSALYLCASSLGENSNQPQHFGDGTRLSIL.

This clone has only one observation. The rearrangement uses TRBV6-5 and TRBJ1-1; 8 bases match TRBD1. This CDR3 region has 14 residues. The V gene's germline CDR1 is MNHEY and CDR2 SVGAGI. The trim removed 5 bases at V and 11 bases at J, leaving 13 bases unmatched. Here the CDR3 DNA reads TGTGCCAGCAGTATAGACAGGGGCCTCAGGAGGGCTTTCTTT. It translates to CASSIDRGLRRAFF.

The V gene is TRBV14, the J gene TRBJ2-7; 8 nucleotides match TRBD2. Germline CDR1 is SGHDN and CDR2 is FVKESK. V was clipped by 5 bases and J by 2 bases; unmatched bases: 8. CDR3 length equals 15 residues. CDR3 region: CASSDLAGVAYEQYF. CDR3 coding DNA: TGTGCCAGCAGCGATCTAGCGGGCGTAGCCTACGAGCAGTACTTC.

The CDR3 loop reads CASSIGPPSGVLFGDTQYF. The CDR3 bases are TGTGCCAGCAGCATAGGCCCCCCTAGCGGGGTCCTCTTCGGAGATACGCAGTATTTT. The rearrangement links TRBV27 to TRBJ2-3; 9 nucleotides agree with TRBD2. The CDR3 covers 19 residues. After removal of 6 bases from V and 5 bases from J, the junction contained 21 bases not matched to a gene. Germline V gene data show CDR1 as MNHEY and CDR2 as SMNVEV (reference sequence).

The chain recombines TRBV5-8 with TRBJ1-6; D call uncertain. CDR3 length equals 16 residues. From germline, CDR1 is SGHTS and CDR2 YDEGEE. Trimming removed 0 bases from V and 0 bases from J, with 7 bases in between. As DNA, the CDR3 is TGTGCCAGCAGCTTGGAAGTGAGCTCCTATAATTCACCCCTCCACTTT. It translates to CASSLEVSSYNSPLHF.

This chain links TRBV27 with TRBJ2-7; tentatively, D is TRBD1 or TRBD2 (6 bases each). This CDR3 contains 15 residues. Germline V CDR1 and CDR2: MNHEY, SMNVEV (reference sequence). Trimming shortened V by 5 bases and J by 1 base, and 15 bases separated the two germline ends. CDR3 DNA: TGTGCCAGCAGTCTTGGGTGGAGGGGGTCCTACGAGCAGTACTTC. Encoded protein: CASSLGWRGSYEQYF.

V and J are TRBV10-1 and TRBJ1-1, with D possibly being TRBD1 (6 bases). V was cut by 6 bases and J by 1 base, with 12 bases left in between. CDR1 is WNHNN and CDR2 is SYGVQD in the germline V gene (reference sequence). The CDR3 is made up of 14 amino acids. CDR3 in DNA: TGCGCCAGCAGCCGGGACACATCGAACACTGAAGCTTTCTTT. Protein product: CASSRDTSNTEAFF.

V and J are TRBV7-8 and TRBJ1-1, with 9 positions matching TRBD1. The germline V gene encodes CDR1 SGHVS and CDR2 FQNEAQ. The CDR3 is 18 residues long. V was pared by 5 bases and J by 4 bases, with 17 bases of the junction left unmatched. The CDR3 nucleotides read TGTGCCAGCAGCCCGCCTTACCCCGGGACAGGGTTGGGCACTGAAGCTTTCTTT. Amino acid sequence: CASSPPYPGTGLGTEAFF.

This clone has a single count. The rearrangement links TRBV7-9 to TRBJ2-5; D is perhaps TRBD2 (5 bases). Between the trimmed V and J ends, which lost 1 base and 1 base, there was a span of 7 bases. Per germline, CDR1 SEHNR and CDR2 FQNEAQ (reference sequence). CDR3 length equals 14 residues. CDR3 nucleotides: TGTGCCAGCAGCTTAGTAGGACTCCAAGAGACCCAGTACTTC. Its translation: CASSLVGLQETQYF.

This rearrangement joins TRBV7-2 to TRBJ2-3; 8 bases line up with TRBD2. The CDR3 is 17 amino acids. CDR1 and CDR2 (germline): SGHTA, FQGNSA. The junction had 8 bases not matched to a gene; V was cut back by 1 base and J by 2 bases. The CDR3 reads CASSLGTSSAHTDTQYF. CDR3 coding DNA: TGTGCCAGCAGCTTAGGGACTAGCAGTGCGCACACAGATACGCAGTATTTT.

The V call is TRBV10-1, the J call TRBJ1-1; 9 positions agree with TRBD1. After removal of 6 bases from V and 5 bases from J, the junction contained 4 bases not matched to a gene. The CDR3 extends over 13 amino acids. Germline V gene data show CDR1 as WNHNN and CDR2 as SYGVQD (reference sequence). CDR3 nucleotides: TGCGCCAGCAGAGGGACAGGGAGTACTGAAGCTTTCTTT. It codes for CASRGTGSTEAFF.

The CDR3 sequence: CASRFGPPYEQYF. The CDR3 coding sequence is TGTGCCAGCAGATTTGGGCCCCCCTACGAGCAGTACTTC. The chain recombines TRBV6-5 with TRBJ2-7; D not certain. V lost 6 bases to trimming and J lost 2 bases, with 11 bases between them. Germline lookup yields CDR1 MNHEY and CDR2 SVGAGI. The CDR3 contains 13 residues.

This clone was seen once. The rearrangement links TRBV6-9 to TRBJ2-3; the D gene is possibly TRBD2 (6 bases). This CDR3 is 14 amino acids long. The germline CDR1 and CDR2 sequences are MNHGY and SVAAGI. The ends were cut back, 5 bases at V and 5 bases at J, with 14 bases in the middle. The CDR3 DNA follows: TGTGCCAGCAGTCCCGGGCAGGGAGGAGATACGCAGTATTTT. Amino acid sequence: CASSPGQGGDTQYF.

The chain joins TRBV18 to TRBJ2-3; D may be TRBD2 (5 bases). V lost 3 bases, J lost 2 bases, and 15 bases lay in between. CDR1 and CDR2 from the germline V gene are KGHSH and LQKENI. The CDR3 extends over 16 amino acids. The CDR3 sequence: CASSPSDSADTDTQYF. The CDR3 nucleotides are TGTGCCAGCTCACCGTCGGATAGCGCGGACACAGATACGCAGTATTTT. Supplemented by reference TRBV18 and TRBJ2-3, the full variable domain reads NAGVMQNPRHLVRRRGQEARLRCSPMKGHSHVYWYRQLPEEGLKFMVYLQKENIIDESGMPKERFSAEFPKEGPSILRIQQVVRGDSAAYFCASSPSDSADTDTQYFGPGTRLTVL.

This clone was detected only once. The rearrangement uses TRBV5-1 and TRBJ2-1; 12 nucleotides match TRBD2. Trimming at V came to 0 bases and at J to 0 bases, leaving 4 bases not matched to a gene. Germline CDR1 reads SGHRS; CDR2 reads YFSETQ. The CDR3 sequence is 18 residues long. The CDR3 spells CASSLGLAGVGSYNEQFF. DNA for the CDR3: TGCGCCAGCAGCTTGGGACTAGCGGGGGTGGGCTCCTACAATGAGCAGTTCTTC.

The genes are TRBV7-8 and TRBJ2-1, with 7 bases that match TRBD2. J lost 4 bases, V lost 5 bases, and 8 bases had no gene match. The length of the CDR3 is 15 residues. Looked up from germline, CDR1 is SGHVS and CDR2 is FQNEAQ. CDR3 sequence reads: CASSGSGNPYNEQFF. CDR3 coding DNA: TGTGCCAGCAGCGGGAGCGGGAATCCATACAATGAGCAGTTCTTC.

This chain connects TRBV5-1 to TRBJ1-2; maybe TRBD1 (6 bases). Germline CDR1 is SGHRS and CDR2 is YFSETQ. Between the trimmed V and J ends, which lost 0 bases and 7 bases, there was a span of 7 bases. This CDR3 region has 12 residues. In DNA form, the CDR3 reads TGCGCCAGCAGCTTGGACAGGGCTGGCTACACCTTC. It is translated as CASSLDRAGYTF.

This sequence joins TRBV4-1 and TRBJ2-3; 11 bases map to TRBD1. The CDR3 length is 15 residues. CDR1 is MGHRA and CDR2 is YSYEKL in the germline V gene. Trimming cost V 1 base and J 4 bases; bases outside gene matches: 1. CDR3: CASSQGTGGADTQYF. CDR3 in DNA: TGCGCCAGCAGCCAAGGGACAGGGGGCGCAGATACGCAGTATTTT.